This is a list of T cell receptor beta chains from one sample in a study of T-cell reconstitution after alpha-beta-depleted transplantation in children. TCRdb re-derived calls from the PCR reads in MiXCR, one entry per CDR3 protein. The table has some 200,000 distinct CDR3 sequences, 8.5% to 10% seen once. Source: PBMCs from the stem cell graft donor, taken from the stem cell graft. Receptors originate from a human donor who donated a stem cell graft to a child with acute lymphoblastic leukemia. Both conserved end residues are part of each CDR3. The D gene is left open where the match is weak. Clone size, where shown, is once, few, many, or a class for clones that have expanded.

V gene: TRBV4-1; J gene: TRBJ1-2; clone size: many; D gene: NA; CDR3 DNA: TGCGCCAGCAGCCCGAGGGAGGAGAACTATGGCTACACCTTC; CDR3 protein: CASSPREENYGYTF
V gene: TRBV7-8; J gene: TRBJ1-1; clone size: few; D gene: NA; CDR3 DNA: TGTGCCAGCAGCTTAGGGTTACAGGGCACTGAAGCTTTCTTT; CDR3 protein: CASSLGLQGTEAFF
V gene: TRBV20-1; J gene: TRBJ2-2; clone size: many; D gene: NA; CDR3 DNA: TGCAGTGCTCTAGACGGGAACACCGGGGAGCTGTTTTTT; CDR3 protein: CSALDGNTGELFF
V gene: TRBV5-1; J gene: TRBJ2-3; clone size: many; D gene: NA; CDR3 DNA: TGCGCCAGCAGCTTGGTTCAGTACACAGATACGCAGTATTTT; CDR3 protein: CASSLVQYTDTQYF
V gene: TRBV20-1; J gene: TRBJ1-3; clone size: NA; D gene: TRBD1; CDR3 DNA: TGCAGTGCCCCGAAACAGGGGGCTTCTGGAAACACCATATATTTT; CDR3 protein: CSAPKQGASGNTIYF
V gene: TRBV4-3; J gene: TRBJ2-2; clone size: NA; D gene: NA; CDR3 DNA: TGCGCCAGCAGCAAATTCGTCACCGGGGAGCTGTTTTTT; CDR3 protein: CASSKFVTGELFF
V gene: TRBV6-5; J gene: TRBJ1-2; clone size: few; D gene: TRBD1; CDR3 DNA: TGTGCCAGCAGTTACGGGGGACAGGGGGCTTTTCGAGGCTACACCTTC; CDR3 protein: CASSYGGQGAFRGYTF
V gene: TRBV7-9; J gene: TRBJ2-1; clone size: NA; D gene: NA; CDR3 DNA: TGTGCCCCCGAGGGGTACAATGAGCAGTTCTTC; CDR3 protein: CAPEGYNEQFF
V gene: TRBV4-3; J gene: TRBJ2-2; clone size: few; D gene: TRBD2; CDR3 DNA: TGCGCCAGCAGCCGCTACGCGGGGGGCCTTAACACCGGGGAGCTGTTTTTT; CDR3 protein: CASSRYAGGLNTGELFF
V gene: TRBV3-1; J gene: TRBJ2-2; clone size: NA; D gene: NA; CDR3 DNA: TGTGCCAGCAGCCAAGGCAGAGGGAAGACCGGGGAGCTGTTTTTT; CDR3 protein: CASSQGRGKTGELFF
V gene: TRBV25-1; J gene: TRBJ2-4; clone size: few; D gene: TRBD2; CDR3 DNA: TGTGCCAGCAGTATGGGGGGGAACATTCAGTACTTC; CDR3 protein: CASSMGGNIQYF
V gene: TRBV29-1; J gene: TRBJ2-2; clone size: many; D gene: NA; CDR3 DNA: TGCAGCGTTGAAGCGTGGGGGACCGGGGAGCTGTTTTTT; CDR3 protein: CSVEAWGTGELFF
V gene: TRBV5-1; J gene: TRBJ2-2; clone size: few; D gene: NA; CDR3 DNA: TGCGCCAGCAGCTTGGAGGCCACCGGGGAGCTGTTTTTT; CDR3 protein: CASSLEATGELFF
V gene: TRBV4-3; J gene: TRBJ2-7; clone size: large; D gene: NA; CDR3 DNA: TGCGCCAGCAGCCAAGCCAGGGGTAATTACGAGCAGTACTTC; CDR3 protein: CASSQARGNYEQYF
V gene: TRBV6-5; J gene: TRBJ1-5; clone size: few; D gene: NA; CDR3 DNA: TGTGCCAGCCGGGTCAGAATATATAGCAATCAGCCCCAGCATTTT; CDR3 protein: CASRVRIYSNQPQHF
V gene: TRBV15; J gene: TRBJ2-5; clone size: many; D gene: NA; CDR3 DNA: TGTGCCACCAGCAGAGATTGGAAGGGGGGGTACCAAGAGACCCAGTACTTC; CDR3 protein: CATSRDWKGGYQETQYF
V gene: TRBV12-3/TRBV12-4; J gene: TRBJ1-3; clone size: few; D gene: TRBD1; CDR3 DNA: TGTGCCAGCATTTTCGCGGGACAGAACTCTGGAAACACCATATATTTT; CDR3 protein: CASIFAGQNSGNTIYF
V gene: TRBV6-5; J gene: TRBJ1-4; clone size: many; D gene: TRBD1; CDR3 DNA: TGTGCCAGCAGTTCCTTACAGACAGGGGATGAAAAACTGTTTTTT; CDR3 protein: CASSSLQTGDEKLFF
V gene: TRBV4-1; J gene: TRBJ2-5; clone size: few; D gene: NA; CDR3 DNA: TGCGCCAGCAGCCAAGTGGGCGCTCTCCAAGAGACCCAGTACTTC; CDR3 protein: CASSQVGALQETQYF
V gene: TRBV7-2; J gene: TRBJ2-7; clone size: few; D gene: TRBD2; CDR3 DNA: TGTGCCAGCAGCTCAACTAGCGGGGGGACACACGAGCAGTACTTC; CDR3 protein: CASSSTSGGTHEQYF
V gene: TRBV5-1; J gene: TRBJ2-1; clone size: NA; D gene: NA; CDR3 DNA: TGCGCCAGCAGCATAGGGACAAGCAGCTCCTACAATGAGCAGTTCTTC; CDR3 protein: CASSIGTSSSYNEQFF
V gene: TRBV7-8; J gene: TRBJ1-6; clone size: NA; D gene: NA; CDR3 DNA: TGTGCCAGCAGACCGAAATTGGGTACAGGGTTTGGCAACTCGAATTCACCCCTCCACTTT; CDR3 protein: CASRPKLGTGFGNSNSPLHF
V gene: TRBV7-9; J gene: TRBJ2-7; clone size: NA; D gene: NA; CDR3 DNA: TGTGCCAGCAGCCCGAGGGACGGTAGCTCCTACGAGCAGTACTTC; CDR3 protein: CASSPRDGSSYEQYF
V gene: TRBV24-1; J gene: TRBJ1-2; clone size: NA; D gene: TRBD1; CDR3 DNA: TGTGCCACCAGTGGTGCAGGGGGCAGCTATGGCTACACCTTC; CDR3 protein: CATSGAGGSYGYTF
V gene: TRBV6-5; J gene: TRBJ2-5; clone size: NA; D gene: NA; CDR3 DNA: TGTGCCAGCAGTTCCACCCCGACAGCGCCGGCGGAGACCCAGTACTTC; CDR3 protein: CASSSTPTAPAETQYF
V gene: TRBV5-5; J gene: TRBJ1-1; clone size: few; D gene: NA; CDR3 DNA: TGTGCCAGCATCAACCGTCCCGGGAACCCTGAAGCTTTCTTT; CDR3 protein: CASINRPGNPEAFF
V gene: TRBV6-2/TRBV6-3; J gene: TRBJ2-4; clone size: few; D gene: NA; CDR3 DNA: TGTGCCAGCAGTCAGGCAGGGTGGGCCAAAAACATTCAGTACTTC; CDR3 protein: CASSQAGWAKNIQYF
V gene: TRBV5-1; J gene: TRBJ2-7; clone size: few; D gene: TRBD1; CDR3 DNA: TGCGCCAGCAGCCACGGACAGGGCGGGGAGGACGAGCAGTACTTC; CDR3 protein: CASSHGQGGEDEQYF
V gene: TRBV12-3/TRBV12-4; J gene: TRBJ1-5; clone size: NA; D gene: TRBD1; CDR3 DNA: TGTGCCAGCAGTATACGGGACAGGGGCAGTCAGCCCCAGCATTTT; CDR3 protein: CASSIRDRGSQPQHF
V gene: TRBV7-2; J gene: TRBJ1-1; clone size: many; D gene: NA; CDR3 DNA: TGTGCCAGCAGCTTAGAATCGTGGGGAGAAGCTTTCTTT; CDR3 protein: CASSLESWGEAFF
V gene: TRBV5-5; J gene: TRBJ2-1; clone size: NA; D gene: TRBD1; CDR3 DNA: TGTGCCAGCAGCGCGGACAGGAACTCCTACAATGAGCAGTTCTTC; CDR3 protein: CASSADRNSYNEQFF
V gene: TRBV15; J gene: TRBJ1-2; clone size: many; D gene: TRBD1; CDR3 DNA: TGTGCCACCAGCAGACCCGGGACAGGGGGATATGGCTACACCTTC; CDR3 protein: CATSRPGTGGYGYTF
V gene: TRBV10-3; J gene: TRBJ1-1; clone size: few; D gene: TRBD1; CDR3 DNA: TGTGCCATCAGTCGACGGACAGGGGGCTTGGACACTGAAGCTTTCTTT; CDR3 protein: CAISRRTGGLDTEAFF
V gene: TRBV12-3/TRBV12-4; J gene: TRBJ1-5; clone size: NA; D gene: NA; CDR3 DNA: TGTGCCAGCAGTGATGGAAACGAGGCTCAGCCCCAGCATTTT; CDR3 protein: CASSDGNEAQPQHF
V gene: TRBV20-1; J gene: TRBJ1-4; clone size: NA; D gene: TRBD1; CDR3 DNA: TGCAGTGCCAGGGACAGGGCTGCAACTAATGAAAAACTGTTTTTT; CDR3 protein: CSARDRAATNEKLFF
V gene: TRBV7-9; J gene: TRBJ2-2; clone size: NA; D gene: NA; CDR3 DNA: TGTGCCATGAGCCCCGGGGCCCCCGGCGAGCTGTTTTTT; CDR3 protein: CAMSPGAPGELFF
V gene: TRBV20-1; J gene: TRBJ2-3; clone size: few; D gene: NA; CDR3 DNA: TGCAGTGCTCCCTCCGGGACAAACCCCCCAGATACGCAGTATTTT; CDR3 protein: CSAPSGTNPPDTQYF
V gene: TRBV20-1; J gene: TRBJ1-2; clone size: many; D gene: NA; CDR3 DNA: TGCAGTGCTACCCTGGACGGTAGATATGGCTACACCTTC; CDR3 protein: CSATLDGRYGYTF
V gene: TRBV27; J gene: TRBJ2-7; clone size: NA; D gene: NA; CDR3 DNA: TGTGCCAGCAGTTTATACGGACAGAATGCCTACGAGCAGTACTTC; CDR3 protein: CASSLYGQNAYEQYF
V gene: TRBV5-1; J gene: TRBJ2-2; clone size: once; D gene: TRBD2; CDR3 DNA: TGCGCCAGCAACGGCGGGGGGAGGAGCACCGGGGAGCTGTTTTTT; CDR3 protein: CASNGGGRSTGELFF
V gene: TRBV5-1; J gene: TRBJ1-1; clone size: NA; D gene: NA; CDR3 DNA: TGCGCCAGCAGCGTGGACTCGGGGAGCACTGAAGCTTTCTTT; CDR3 protein: CASSVDSGSTEAFF
V gene: TRBV6-1; J gene: TRBJ2-2; clone size: NA; D gene: TRBD2; CDR3 DNA: TGTGCCAGCACCGAGACTAGCGGATACACCGGGGAGCTGTTTTTT; CDR3 protein: CASTETSGYTGELFF
V gene: TRBV7-9; J gene: TRBJ2-3; clone size: NA; D gene: TRBD2; CDR3 DNA: TGTGCCAGCTCGAAGCGGGGGCTTTCGGGAGATACGCAGTATTTT; CDR3 protein: CASSKRGLSGDTQYF
V gene: TRBV2; J gene: TRBJ1-6; clone size: many; D gene: TRBD1; CDR3 DNA: TGTGCCAGCAGGCCGACAGGGTTGCTCTATAATTCACCCCTCCACTTT; CDR3 protein: CASRPTGLLYNSPLHF
V gene: TRBV4-3; J gene: TRBJ1-2; clone size: NA; D gene: NA; CDR3 DNA: TGCGCCAGCAGCCAAGATCGGGAGTCGGTCAGGGTCCCTCGCTTT; CDR3 protein: CASSQDRESVRVPRF
V gene: TRBV5-1; J gene: TRBJ2-3; clone size: many; D gene: TRBD2; CDR3 DNA: TGCGCCAGCAGCCCGGGGACTAGCCTGAGCACAGATACGCAGTATTTT; CDR3 protein: CASSPGTSLSTDTQYF
V gene: TRBV7-8; J gene: TRBJ1-2; clone size: NA; D gene: NA; CDR3 DNA: TGTGCCAGCAGCTTAGGGTCCAATCTGATATCCTATGGCTACACCTTC; CDR3 protein: CASSLGSNLISYGYTF
V gene: TRBV10-3; J gene: TRBJ1-1; clone size: many; D gene: NA; CDR3 DNA: TGTGCCATCATGAGGGGAGAAGGGACTGAAGCTTTCTTT; CDR3 protein: CAIMRGEGTEAFF
V gene: TRBV9; J gene: TRBJ2-3; clone size: many; D gene: NA; CDR3 DNA: TGTGCCAGCAGCGCCCAAAAGGGGGTTAGCACAGATACGCAGTATTTT; CDR3 protein: CASSAQKGVSTDTQYF
V gene: TRBV4-1; J gene: TRBJ2-3; clone size: many; D gene: NA; CDR3 DNA: TGCGCCAGCAGCCCAACATCGGCAGATACGCAGTATTTT; CDR3 protein: CASSPTSADTQYF
V gene: TRBV6-1; J gene: TRBJ1-1; clone size: few; D gene: NA; CDR3 DNA: TGTGCCAGCAGGCAGACCGCTTCCCCTGAAGCTTTCTTT; CDR3 protein: CASRQTASPEAFF
V gene: TRBV2; J gene: TRBJ2-1; clone size: large; D gene: TRBD2; CDR3 DNA: TGTGCCAGCAGTGAAATACGTTCGGGGGGAGATGAGCAGTTCTTC; CDR3 protein: CASSEIRSGGDEQFF
V gene: TRBV5-1; J gene: TRBJ2-1; clone size: few; D gene: TRBD1; CDR3 DNA: TGCGCCAGCAGCCCCGGACAGGGGGCTGTCAATGAGCAGTTCTTC; CDR3 protein: CASSPGQGAVNEQFF
V gene: TRBV3-1; J gene: TRBJ2-3; clone size: NA; D gene: NA; CDR3 DNA: TGTGCCAGCAGCCGTCACCCCGCCGGGATCACAGATACGCAGTATTTT; CDR3 protein: CASSRHPAGITDTQYF